Presented here are 31 T cell receptor beta chains from one specimen sequenced in a study of blood T cell repertoires in COVID-19. Sequencing used immunoSEQ multiplex PCR; TCRdb keeps in-frame clones, though not all of them. The table lists about 7,500 clones, around four fifths of them singletons. The sequenced sample was peripheral blood. All receptors come from a human donor in a cohort sampled during active COVID-19.

The chain uses TRBV24-1 and TRBJ2-7; 13 bases agree with TRBD2. With V trimmed by 4 bases and J by 4 bases, 3 bases remained unmatched. This CDR3 has 15 amino acids. CDR1 and CDR2 from the germline V gene are KGHDR and SFDVKD. The CDR3 DNA sequence: TGTGCCACCAGTGACCGGACTAGCGGGAGTTACGAGCAGTACTTC. This codes for CATSDRTSGSYEQYF.

J is TRBJ2-1 and V is TRBV6-2 or TRBV6-3, with D hard to call. With 2 bases removed from V and 12 bases from J, the gap between germline ends came to 11 bases. The germline V gene encodes CDR1 MNHEY and CDR2 SVGEGT. CDR3 length: 12 residues. CDR3 sequence: CASSYESFRQFF. CDR3 in DNA: TGTGCCAGCAGTTACGAGTCGTTCCGGCAGTTCTTC.

This chain uses TRBV9 with TRBJ1-4; no firm D call. This CDR3 is built from 14 residues. V was trimmed by 4 bases and J by 0 bases, leaving 7 bases between them. The V gene's germline CDR1 is SGDLS and CDR2 YYNGEE. This CDR3 is CASSMAATNEKLFF. In DNA, the CDR3 is TGTGCCAGCAGCATGGCCGCAACTAATGAAAAACTGTTTTTT.

This rearrangement joins TRBV9 to TRBJ1-1; possible D gene TRBD1, 6 bases. V gave up 0 bases and J gave up 1 base, with 13 bases separating them. CDR1 is SGDLS, CDR2 YYNGEE, per germline. CDR3 size: 16 residues. CDR3 loop: CASSVAGGLGNTEAFF. In DNA form, the CDR3 reads TGTGCCAGCAGCGTAGCGGGGGGGCTCGGGAACACTGAAGCTTTCTTT.

This chain uses TRBV1 with TRBJ2-1; TRBD1 is the table's D call, not checked against the DNA. TRBV1 is a listed pseudogene. CDR3 length equals 17 residues. The CDR3 sequence: CTSRTGQGIFSYNEQFF. The CDR3, as DNA: TGCACCAGCAGAACGGGACAGGGGATCTTCTCCTACAATGAGCAGTTCTTC.

The chain combines TRBV9 with TRBJ1-2; 7 bases are a match to TRBD1. The CDR3 totals 16 residues. The V and J ends lost 4 bases and 2 bases, in that order; junction bases with no gene match: 11. Per the germline V gene, CDR1 is SGDLS and CDR2 is YYNGEE. CDR3 sequence reads: CASSPGGSADNYGYTF. DNA for the CDR3: TGTGCCAGCAGCCCAGGGGGGTCAGCCGACAACTATGGCTACACCTTC.

The chain is built from TRBV11-2 and TRBJ2-1, with TRBD2 identical over 8 bases. There are 15 residues in the CDR3. V lost 4 bases, J lost 4 bases, and 6 bases stayed unmatched. The V gene's germline CDR1 is SGHAT and CDR2 FQNNGV. CDR3 sequence (DNA): TGTGCCAGCAGCTGGGCGAGCGGGAGTTACAATGAGCAGTTCTTC. Translating it yields CASSWASGSYNEQFF. Drawing the rest from reference TRBV11-2 and TRBJ2-1, the complete variable domain is EAGVAQSPRYKIIEKRQSVAFWCNPISGHATLYWYQQILGQGPKLLIQFQNNGVVDDSQLPKDRFSAERLKGVDSTLKIQPAKLEDSAVYLCASSWASGSYNEQFFGPGTRLTVL.

This clone was detected only a few times. The rearrangement links TRBV5-1 to TRBJ2-2; 8 bases match TRBD1. CDR1 SGHRS and CDR2 YFSETQ come from the germline V gene. The CDR3 totals 16 residues. V was pared by 0 bases and J by 4 bases, with 5 bases of the junction left unmatched. CDR3 nucleotide sequence: TGCGCCAGCAGCTTGGGGGCAGGGGGCTTCACCGGGGAGCTGTTTTTT. Translated: CASSLGAGGFTGELFF.

This clone has more than one count but fewer than ten. J is TRBJ2-7 and V is TRBV28; 10 nucleotides agree with TRBD1. This CDR3 contains 21 residues. J gave up 2 bases and V 4 bases, and 23 bases lay outside the gene matches. The V gene's germline CDR1 is MDHEN and CDR2 SYDVKM. The CDR3 loop is CASSSPQPEVITGQGPYEQYF. The CDR3 DNA reads as TGTGCCAGCAGTTCCCCTCAGCCTGAGGTGATAACGGGACAGGGGCCCTACGAGCAGTACTTC. The whole variable domain, remainder taken from reference TRBV28 and TRBJ2-7, is DVKVTQSSRYLVKRTGEKVFLECVQDMDHENMFWYRQDPGLGLRLIYFSYDVKMKEKGDIPEGYSVSREKKERFSLILESASTNQTSMYLCASSSPQPEVITGQGPYEQYFGPGTRLTVT.

This chain joins TRBV5-1 and TRBJ2-1; 9 nucleotides line up with TRBD1. Germline V gene sequence: CDR1 SGHRS, CDR2 YFSETQ. The V gene end was trimmed by 4 bases and the J gene end by 0 bases; junction bases not matched to a gene: 2. CDR3 length equals 15 residues. The CDR3 is CASSGTGSSYNEQFF. The DNA of the CDR3 is TGCGCCAGCAGCGGGACAGGGAGCTCCTACAATGAGCAGTTCTTC.

The J gene is TRBJ2-3, the V gene TRBV5-1; 8 nucleotides match TRBD2. This CDR3 is built from 13 residues. J lost 4 bases, V lost 2 bases, and 0 bases had no gene match. CDR1 and CDR2 (germline): SGHRS, YFSETQ. The CDR3 spells CASSLAGADTQYF. The CDR3, as DNA: TGCGCCAGCAGCTTAGCGGGAGCAGATACGCAGTATTTT. The full variable domain, in which reference TRBV5-1 and TRBJ2-3 provide the parts outside the CDR3, is KAGVTQTPRYLIKTRGQQVTLSCSPISGHRSVSWYQQTPGQGLQFLFEYFSETQRNKGNFPGRFSGRQFSNSRSEMNVSTLELGDSALYLCASSLAGADTQYFGPGTRLTVL.

This clone was seen just once. J is TRBJ1-5 and V is TRBV12-5; maybe TRBD1 (6 bases). Germline-derived CDR1 and CDR2 are LGHNT and FRNRAP. The germline V and J ends were trimmed by 7 bases and 6 bases, with 22 bases remaining between them. The CDR3 is 16 residues long. The CDR3 loop is CASVPQGPTSGQPQHF. CDR3 bases: TGTGCTAGTGTTCCGCAGGGGCCAACCTCGGGTCAGCCCCAGCATTTT.

The rearrangement uses TRBV12-3 or TRBV12-4 and TRBJ2-1, with 11 bases matching TRBD2. CDR3 length: 11 amino acids. Trimming took 11 bases from V and 6 from J; bases not matched to a gene: 0. CDR3 protein: CAGTSGNEQFF. CDR3 bases: TGTGCCGGGACTAGCGGCAATGAGCAGTTCTTC.

CDR3 in DNA: TGTGCCACCAGTGGATTTTCGTGGACAGGGGTAGCCGATGAGCAGTTCTTC. As protein: CATSGFSWTGVADEQFF. The rearrangement joins TRBV24-1 to TRBJ2-1; 9 bases align to TRBD1. Trimming cost V 5 bases and J 8 bases; bases outside gene matches: 15. This CDR3 is built from 17 residues. Looked up from germline, CDR1 is KGHDR and CDR2 is SFDVKD.

This clone was seen a handful of times. The chain joins TRBV2 to TRBJ2-3; D is unclear. V was trimmed by 1 base and J by 6 bases, leaving 11 bases between them. The germline CDR1 and CDR2 sequences are SNHLY and FYNNEI. This CDR3 has 14 residues. CDR3 bases: TGTGCCAGCAGTGAAGGCCAAGAGGTGGATACGCAGTATTTT. Amino acid sequence: CASSEGQEVDTQYF.

The chain joins TRBV29-1 to TRBJ2-5; 7 nucleotides match TRBD2. Germline V lookup: CDR1 SQVTM, CDR2 ANQGSEA. This CDR3 has 14 amino acids. Trimming took 6 bases from V and 0 from J; bases not matched to a gene: 7. The chain's CDR3 is CSVTSGNHQETQYF. The CDR3 DNA is TGCAGCGTCACGAGCGGGAACCACCAAGAGACCCAGTACTTC.

This clone was recorded a few times. This CDR3 is CASSPTSAGNEQFF. In DNA form, the CDR3 reads TGTGCCAGCAGCCCGACTAGCGCGGGAAATGAGCAGTTCTTC. This chain links TRBV6-4 with TRBJ2-1; 8 positions agree with TRBD2. The CDR3 has 14 amino acids. Germline lookup yields CDR1 MRHNA and CDR2 SNTAGT. Losses at the gene ends were 6 bases for V and 7 bases for J; bases not matched to a gene: 8.

By its share, this clone is medium-sized. V gene TRBV19 combines with J gene TRBJ2-7; a possible D gene is TRBD2 (6 bases). V was clipped by 4 bases and J by 4 bases, with 17 bases between them. CDR1 and CDR2 (germline): LNHDA, SQIVND (reference sequence). There are 15 residues in the CDR3. The CDR3 loop is CASSTYSGGEYEQYF. Here the CDR3 DNA reads TGTGCCAGTAGTACTTATAGCGGAGGGGAGTACGAGCAGTACTTC.

The chain has TRBV5-4 and TRBJ2-7; 7 bases match TRBD1. The CDR3 consists of 13 residues. Trimming cost V 4 bases and J 4 bases; bases outside gene matches: 5. Germline V CDR1 and CDR2: SGHNT, YYREEE (reference sequence). CDR3 amino acids: CASSPGGVYEQYF. CDR3 in DNA: TGTGCCAGCAGCCCAGGGGGAGTTTACGAGCAGTACTTC.

The chain recombines TRBV28 with TRBJ1-2; D is uncertain. Trimming left V 4 bases short and J 4 bases short, with 13 bases between. This CDR3 has 14 residues. CDR1 is MDHEN, CDR2 SYDVKM, per germline. CDR3 bases: TGTGCCAGCAGTTGGGAGAGGGAAGTCTATGGCTACACCTTC. Encoded protein: CASSWEREVYGYTF.

The CDR3 coding sequence is TGTGCCAGCAGCGTAGGGGACAGTCCCTTCCGCGAGCAGTACTTC. This encodes CASSVGDSPFREQYF. V is TRBV9 and J is TRBJ2-7; 7 nucleotides align to TRBD1. Losses at the gene ends were 0 bases for V and 6 bases for J; bases not matched to a gene: 9. CDR1 SGDLS and CDR2 YYNGEE come from the germline V gene. The CDR3 extends over 15 amino acids.

The J gene is TRBJ2-1, the V gene TRBV27, with 14 bases lining up with TRBD2. V lost 7 bases and J lost 8; bases outside the gene matches: 13. There are 17 residues in the CDR3. Germline assignment: CDR1 MNHEY and CDR2 SMNVEV (reference sequence). The CDR3 protein is CASTKGLAGGLSHEQFF. The CDR3 nucleotides are TGTGCCAGCACCAAAGGACTAGCGGGAGGACTAAGTCATGAGCAGTTCTTC.

V usage is TRBV24-1 and J usage is TRBJ2-2, with D perhaps TRBD1 (6 bases). With 7 bases removed from V and 3 bases from J, the gap between germline ends came to 11 bases. The CDR3 is 14 amino acids. Looked up from germline, CDR1 is KGHDR and CDR2 is SFDVKD. CDR3 sequence: CATRDSQDTGELFF. The CDR3 DNA follows: TGTGCCACCAGGGACAGCCAGGACACCGGGGAGCTGTTTTTT.

J is TRBJ1-1 and V is TRBV19; no clear D gene. The CDR3 has 11 amino acids. The V and J ends lost 6 bases and 1 base respectively, with 3 bases between them. Germline values: CDR1 LNHDA, CDR2 SQIVND (reference sequence). The CDR3 loop is CASSQNTEAFF. In DNA, the CDR3 is TGTGCCAGTAGCCAGAACACTGAAGCTTTCTTT.

This clone was seen only once. This sequence joins TRBV5-5 and TRBJ2-7; 9 positions match TRBD1. From germline, CDR1 is SGHKS and CDR2 YYEKEE (reference sequence). The CDR3 is made up of 14 amino acids. The trim removed 3 bases at V and 2 bases at J, leaving 3 bases unmatched. The CDR3 protein is CASSSRDRAYEQYF. CDR3 in DNA: TGTGCCAGCAGCTCCCGGGACAGGGCCTACGAGCAGTACTTC.

The chain has TRBV15 and TRBJ1-6; a weak D match, TRBD1 (5 bases). Germline V gives CDR1 LNHNV, CDR2 YYDKDF (reference sequence). Trimming shortened V by 5 bases and J by 7 bases, and 15 bases separated the two germline ends. CDR3 length: 15 residues. CDR3 nucleotides: TGTGCCACCAGCGGGGGAGGACCATGGAATTCACCCCTCCACTTT. Encoded protein: CATSGGGPWNSPLHF.

The DNA of the CDR3 is TGTGCCAGCAGTTCAGCGGGGCCTATCAGGAATGAGCAGTTCTTC. It yields the protein CASSSAGPIRNEQFF. This chain links TRBV28 with TRBJ2-1, with TRBD2 identical over 7 bases. The CDR3 spans 15 residues. The V segment lost 4 bases and the J segment 7 bases; nucleotides outside the gene matches: 10. Germline values: CDR1 MDHEN, CDR2 SYDVKM.

This clone showed up just a few times. The V call is TRBV4-1, the J call TRBJ1-5, with D uncertain. Trimming cost V 4 bases and J 1 base, with 8 bases left between them. Germline V gene sequence: CDR1 MGHRA, CDR2 YSYEKL. The CDR3 spans 14 residues. CDR3 nucleotides: TGCGCCAGCAGCCTGACAATGAGCAATCAGCCCCAGCATTTT. This gives the protein CASSLTMSNQPQHF.

The chain recombines TRBV10-3 with TRBJ2-7, with 7 nucleotides matching TRBD1. Germline V gene lookup returns CDR1 ENHRY and CDR2 SYGVKD. This CDR3 region has 14 residues. With V trimmed by 6 bases and J by 2 bases, 7 bases remained unmatched. The CDR3 nucleotides read TGTGCCATCAGGAGACAGGGCTCGGCCTACGAGCAGTACTTC. It codes for CAIRRQGSAYEQYF.

Judged by abundance, this clone is medium-sized. This chain joins TRBV10-3 and TRBJ2-1, with 11 bases lining up with TRBD2. The V and J ends lost 3 bases and 7 bases, in that order; junction bases with no gene match: 8. CDR1 is ENHRY, CDR2 SYGVKD, per germline. This CDR3 is built from 16 residues. CDR3 residues: CAISEILAGDGNEQFF. The CDR3 DNA reads TGTGCCATCAGTGAAATACTAGCGGGAGATGGTAATGAGCAGTTCTTC.

The chain employs TRBV3-1 (or the pseudogene TRBV3-2) and TRBJ2-5, with a weak D call TRBD1 (6 bases). Germline CDR1 LGHDT, CDR2 YNNKEL (reference sequence). V was shortened by 3 bases and J by 4 bases, with 27 bases between the two germline ends. The CDR3 totals 19 residues. CDR3 coding DNA: TGTGCCAGCAGCCACTCACCCACAAGGGGGAGTACATCAGGAGAGACCCAGTACTTC. It specifies CASSHSPTRGSTSGETQYF.